This T cell receptor (beta chain) was captured by sequencing in a study of pediatric ulcerative colitis. For the study at large: Six to eight patients showed pancolitis and two showed left-sided colitis.

General study results and limits: Repertoires came from total lymphocyte DNA, so rare subsets like regulatory T cells may be missed.

Germline V gene sequence: CDR1 MGHRA, CDR2 YSYEKL. With V trimmed by 3 bases and J by 0 bases, 4 bases remained unmatched. CDR3 length: 16 residues. One to two pinch biopsies were taken from the rectum during colonoscopy. Ulcerative colitis patients received no immunosuppressive medication before the diagnostic colonoscopy. Assay: immunoSEQ multiplex PCR; the TCRdb copy retains only in-frame clones and omits some. Here the sample spans over 20,000 clones, approximately 74% being singletons. Turning to this clone: The antigen is unknown.

This clonotype was obtained from a boy between 10 and 17 years old with severe ulcerative colitis. The sample consisted of gut tissue. This chain connects TRBV4-1 to TRBJ1-5; 8 nucleotides line up with TRBD1. Here the CDR3 DNA reads TGCGCCAGCAGCCACCCACAGGGGGATAGCAATCAGCCCCAGCATTTT. Translating it yields CASSHPQGDSNQPQHF.